This TCR beta chain originates from a study of Ad26.COV2.S vaccination and SARS-CoV-2 variants. Study-level background: Recipients of Ad26.COV2.S got it intramuscularly, once or twice 56 days apart.

The CDR3 is made up of 15 amino acids. Looked up from germline, CDR1 is MRHNA and CDR2 is SNTAGT. Trimming cost V 6 bases and J 2 bases, with 14 bases left between them. The table came from immunoSEQ multiplex PCR; TCRdb's copy has only in-frame clones and leaves some out. The table records hundreds of thousands of clones, around 92% of them present only once. Described treatment: over 15 received Ad26.COV2.S at low or high dose, single or two shots; roughly five received placebo; per-sample allocation not given. The samples were gathered on day 63 after the first injection of vaccine or placebo. Boston hosted the donor, who was an adult aged 18-55 years. This vaccine is an Ad26 vector that expresses the Wuhan-strain SARS-CoV-2 spike.

The rearrangement links TRBV6-4 to TRBJ2-1, with D unresolved. The sequenced sample was peripheral blood, obtained in a trial of Ad26.COV2.S vaccine versus placebo. The source is a person between 18 and 60 years old who received the Ad26.COV2.S COVID-19 vaccine or a placebo. This chain's CDR3 is CASSRDPLAYNEQFF. CDR3 coding DNA: TGTGCCAGCAGCCGAGACCCCCTGGCCTACAATGAGCAGTTCTTC.